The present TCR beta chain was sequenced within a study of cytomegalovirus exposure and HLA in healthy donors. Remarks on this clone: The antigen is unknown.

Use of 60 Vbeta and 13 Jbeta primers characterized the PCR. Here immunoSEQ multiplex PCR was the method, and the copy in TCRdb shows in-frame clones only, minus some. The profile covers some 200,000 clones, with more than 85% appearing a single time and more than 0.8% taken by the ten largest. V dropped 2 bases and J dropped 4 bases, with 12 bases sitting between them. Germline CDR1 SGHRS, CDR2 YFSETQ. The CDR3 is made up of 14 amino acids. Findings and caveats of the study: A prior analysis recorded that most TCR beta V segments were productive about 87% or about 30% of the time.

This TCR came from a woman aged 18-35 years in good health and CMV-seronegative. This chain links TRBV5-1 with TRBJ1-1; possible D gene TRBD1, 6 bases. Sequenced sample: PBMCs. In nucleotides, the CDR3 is TGCGCCAGCAGCTTAGTCAGGGGCGGCACTGAAGCTTTCTTT. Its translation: CASSLVRGGTEAFF.